This entry features one T cell receptor beta chain sequence. What it recognizes is unknown. The sample originates from a study of shared clonotypes between healthy human individuals. Study observations and caveats: The researchers took only blood, and tissue repertoires probably look different.

The assay was immunoSEQ multiplex PCR, and TCRdb's table has in-frame clones only and misses some. The data contain 2 million to 2.5 million clones, just under 95% of them seen just once; the ten biggest clones take up 0.37%. Source material: naive CD4+ T cells from PBMCs. Documented subset: CD45RA+ positively selected. This clonotype was obtained from a man aged 18 to 29 in good health. Some clones in this sample may be carry-over from other donors' samples.

This CDR3 is CASSLPGRGSDQPQHF. CDR3 nucleotide sequence: TGTGCCAGCAGTTTACCCGGTCGGGGTAGTGATCAGCCCCAGCATTTT. The rearrangement uses TRBV28 and TRBJ1-5; D is unresolved. V was clipped by 2 bases and J by 5 bases, with 16 bases between them. CDR1 MDHEN and CDR2 SYDVKM come from the germline V gene. This CDR3 is built from 16 residues.